One and the same sample provided the 27 T cell receptor beta chains below, sequenced in a study of cytomegalovirus exposure and HLA in healthy donors (dated 2017 in TCRdb). The method was the immunoSEQ multiplex PCR assay. A mixture of 60 forward primers for TCR Vbeta segments and 13 reverse primers for TCR Jbeta segments was used in the multiplex PCR. The source is immuneACCESS, and TCRdb retained only in-frame sequences with V and J called. Part of the clones is not carried over; for the studies checked, unresolved V genes explain less than half of this, and the remainder is unexplained. The sample has 150,000 or so clones on record, nearly 80% of them singletons. In total, the top ten clones hold 6% to 7% of the sample. The sequenced material came from PBMCs. The source of these receptors is a man in his forties in good health and CMV-seropositive.

The V call is TRBV6-6, the J call TRBJ1-1, with D possibly TRBD1 on 6 matching bases. V lost 10 bases and J 2 bases, leaving 20 bases between the germline ends. Germline V gives CDR1 MNHNY, CDR2 SVGAGI (reference sequence). This CDR3 spans 15 amino acids. In DNA, the CDR3 is TGTGCCATCAGAGAAATGACAGGAGAAAACACTGAAGCTTTCTTT. Translation: CAIREMTGENTEAFF.

The chain couples TRBV6-1 to TRBJ1-1; 10 bases line up with TRBD1. CDR1 and CDR2 from the germline V gene are MNHNS and SASEGT. The CDR3 is 15 amino acids. After removal of 6 bases from V and 1 base from J, the junction contained 5 bases not matched to a gene. This CDR3 is CASRKTGGGNTEAFF. The CDR3 DNA follows: TGTGCCAGCAGAAAGACAGGGGGCGGGAACACTGAAGCTTTCTTT.

The rearrangement links TRBV5-4 to TRBJ1-2; TRBD1 agrees at 9 bases. Germline V gene data show CDR1 as SGHNT and CDR2 as YYREEE (reference sequence). Germline trimming cut 4 bases from V and 3 bases from J; bases unmatched to any gene: 4. This CDR3 is built from 14 residues. CDR3 amino acids: CASSRDRDDYGYTF. In DNA form, the CDR3 reads TGTGCCAGCAGCCGGGACAGGGATGACTATGGCTACACCTTC. Using reference TRBV5-4 and TRBJ1-2 for the parts outside the CDR3, the full variable domain is ETGVTQSPTHLIKTRGQQVTLRCSSQSGHNTVSWYQQALGQGPQFIFQYYREEENGRGNFPPRFSGLQFPNYSSELNVNALELDDSALYLCASSRDRDDYGYTFGSGTRLTVV.

The chain links TRBV28 to TRBJ2-7, with 7 bases fitting TRBD2. The V and J ends lost 2 bases and 2 bases, in that order; junction bases with no gene match: 9. The CDR3 consists of 16 residues. The germline V gene has CDR1 MDHEN and CDR2 SYDVKM. The CDR3 protein is CASSLKKGAGPYEQYF. The CDR3 DNA reads TGTGCCAGCAGTTTAAAAAAAGGAGCGGGACCCTACGAGCAGTACTTC.

The rearrangement uses TRBV7-9 and TRBJ2-5; 11 nucleotides align to TRBD2. Per germline, CDR1 SEHNR and CDR2 FQNEAQ (reference sequence). After removal of 4 bases from V and 4 bases from J, the junction contained 8 bases not matched to a gene. CDR3 size: 16 residues. The CDR3 coding sequence is TGTGCCAGCAGCTCGATAGCGGGAGGGCCCGGAGAGACCCAGTACTTC. Its translation is CASSSIAGGPGETQYF.

V is TRBV10-3 and J is TRBJ1-5, with D possibly TRBD1 on 6 matching bases. Germline CDR1 and CDR2: ENHRY and SYGVKD. CDR3 length: 13 amino acids. The CDR3 loop is CAHQGSVNQPQHF. The DNA for the CDR3 is TGTGCACACCAGGGGTCTGTCAATCAGCCCCAGCATTTT.

This rearrangement joins TRBV14 to TRBJ2-3; tentative D call: TRBD2 (6 bases). The CDR3 runs 17 residues. The germline V gene has CDR1 SGHDN and CDR2 FVKESK. Trimming left V 1 base short and J 0 bases short, with 14 bases between. The CDR3 is CASSQGAGPTSTDTQYF. CDR3 nucleotide sequence: TGTGCCAGCAGCCAAGGGGCGGGACCGACCAGCACAGATACGCAGTATTTT. The complete variable domain, with remaining parts taken from reference TRBV14 and TRBJ2-3, reads EAGVTQFPSHSVIEKGQTVTLRCDPISGHDNLYWYRRVMGKEIKFLLHFVKESKQDESGMPNNRFLAERTGGTYSTLKVQPAELEDSGVYFCASSQGAGPTSTDTQYFGPGTRLTVL.

This clone was detected only once. The chain links TRBV29-1 to TRBJ2-2; D call uncertain. The germline V gene has CDR1 SQVTM and CDR2 ANQGSEA. The CDR3 consists of 12 residues. V gave up 4 bases and J gave up 2 bases, with 5 bases separating them. Here the CDR3 reads CSVGQNTGELFF. The CDR3 bases are TGCAGCGTTGGGCAAAACACCGGGGAGCTGTTTTTT.

The gene calls are TRBV9 and TRBJ1-2; D not certain. CDR3 length: 15 amino acids. Germline values: CDR1 SGDLS, CDR2 YYNGEE. Trimming pared 2 bases from V and 0 bases from J, leaving 11 bases between. CDR3 DNA: TGTGCCAGCAGCGTCGGAGAAAACACTAACTATGGCTACACCTTC. This gives the protein CASSVGENTNYGYTF.

The chain couples TRBV5-4 to TRBJ2-5, with a possible D match to TRBD1 (6 bases). The ends were cut back, 4 bases at V and 4 bases at J, with 20 bases in the middle. CDR1 SGHNT and CDR2 YYREEE come from the germline V gene (reference sequence). The CDR3 spans 16 residues. The CDR3 loop is CASSANRDVVGETQYF. The CDR3 DNA reads as TGTGCCAGCAGCGCTAACAGGGATGTTGTCGGAGAGACCCAGTACTTC.

The chain employs TRBV11-3 and TRBJ1-1, with a tentative D call TRBD1 (5 bases). This CDR3 has 13 residues. CDR1 and CDR2 (germline): SGHNT, YENEEA. Trimming took off 7 bases at V and 1 base at J, with 10 bases between the two ends. This chain's CDR3 is CASMGRGNTEAFF. DNA of the CDR3: TGTGCCAGCATGGGGCGGGGGAACACTGAAGCTTTCTTT.

The chain joins TRBV5-1 to TRBJ2-3, with TRBD1 identical over 7 bases. Germline trimming cut 4 bases from V and 2 bases from J; bases unmatched to any gene: 4. The CDR3 totals 14 residues. The V gene's germline CDR1 is SGHRS and CDR2 YFSETQ. For the CDR3, the DNA is TGCGCCAGCAGCGTGGGACAGTTCACAGATACGCAGTATTTT. Amino acid sequence: CASSVGQFTDTQYF.

This clone was observed a handful of times. The V gene is TRBV18, the J gene TRBJ1-4; D unresolved. The V gene lost 5 bases and the J gene lost 6 bases, with 13 bases spanning the gap. The CDR3 consists of 14 residues. Germline V CDR1 and CDR2: KGHSH, LQKENI. CDR3 residues: CASSYRERYEKLFF. For the CDR3, the DNA is TGTGCCAGCTCATACCGGGAACGTTATGAAAAACTGTTTTTT.

This chain joins TRBV7-6 and TRBJ2-7, with 7 positions matching TRBD2. Germline CDR1 is SGHVS and CDR2 is FNYEAQ. The CDR3 has 15 residues. V lost 0 bases and J lost 6; bases outside the gene matches: 8. The CDR3, as DNA: TGTGCCAGCAGCTTAGCGGTAAGCGGGGATTCCGAGCAGTACTTC. Its translation is CASSLAVSGDSEQYF.

The genes are TRBV4-2 and TRBJ1-5, with TRBD1 matching 10 bases. The CDR3 is 17 residues long. V gave up 1 base and J gave up 4 bases; unmatched junction bases: 7. Germline CDR1 reads LGHNA; CDR2 reads YNFKEQ. As DNA, the CDR3 is TGTGCCAGCAGCCAAGCCCGACAGGGGGCTGGGAATCAGCCCCAGCATTTT. Translated, it gives CASSQARQGAGNQPQHF.

This rearrangement joins TRBV13 to TRBJ2-3; 9 bases are a match to TRBD2. The J segment lost 4 bases and the V segment lost 6 bases, leaving 8 bases of the junction unmatched. The CDR3 totals 15 residues. Germline assignment: CDR1 PRHDT and CDR2 FYEKMQ (reference sequence). The CDR3 spells CASRSAGGASDTQYF. In DNA form, the CDR3 reads TGTGCCAGCAGATCAGCGGGAGGCGCCTCAGATACGCAGTATTTT.

This rearrangement joins TRBV12-5 to TRBJ2-3; the D is unclear. Per the germline V gene, CDR1 is LGHNT and CDR2 is FRNRAP. V was clipped by 2 bases and J by 0 bases, with 9 bases between them. This CDR3 region has 15 residues. CDR3 DNA: TGTGCTAGTGGTTTGTATGTCGGGAGCACAGATACGCAGTATTTT. Translating gives CASGLYVGSTDTQYF.

This chain joins TRBV20-1 and TRBJ2-1; no clear D gene. The CDR3 has 10 residues. The germline V gene has CDR1 DFQATT and CDR2 SNEGSKA (reference sequence). Trimming removed 4 bases from V and 5 bases from J, with 3 bases in between. The CDR3 loop is CSATNNEQFF. The DNA of the CDR3 is TGCAGTGCTACCAACAATGAGCAGTTCTTC.

The gene calls are TRBV5-1 and TRBJ2-7; TRBD2 matches 13 bases. CDR1 SGHRS and CDR2 YFSETQ come from the germline V gene. CDR3 length: 19 amino acids. J was trimmed by 0 bases and V by 4 bases; bases with no gene match: 13. The CDR3 protein is CASSPPTSGRALSSYEQYF. The CDR3 DNA is TGCGCCAGCAGCCCCCCTACTAGCGGGAGGGCCCTGAGCTCCTACGAGCAGTACTTC.

V gene TRBV28 combines with J gene TRBJ1-2, with 8 bases identical to TRBD1. Germline-derived CDR1 and CDR2 are MDHEN and SYDVKM. V shed 6 bases and J 4 bases; nucleotides not matched to a gene: 7. The length of the CDR3 is 14 residues. The CDR3 region has the DNA TGTGCCAGCAGGTTGACAGGGGTTGGCTATGGCTACACCTTC. It codes for CASRLTGVGYGYTF.

This clone came up once. The chain employs TRBV27 and TRBJ2-7; 8 bases agree with TRBD1. Losses at the gene ends were 8 bases for V and 2 bases for J; bases not matched to a gene: 5. Per germline, CDR1 MNHEY and CDR2 SMNVEV (reference sequence). The CDR3 is 13 residues long. The CDR3 region is CASRGQVAYEQYF. Written as DNA, the CDR3 is TGTGCCAGCCGGGGACAGGTGGCCTACGAGCAGTACTTC.

The gene calls are TRBV30 and TRBJ1-2; D ambiguous. Germline CDR1 is GTSNPN and CDR2 is SVGIG (reference sequence). V was trimmed by 1 base and J by 7 bases, leaving 13 bases between them. The CDR3 totals 13 residues. The DNA of the CDR3 is TGTGCCTGGAGTGGGCCGGGGATGGGTGGCTACACCTTC. Amino acids: CAWSGPGMGGYTF.

V is TRBV2 and J is TRBJ2-6, with D possibly being TRBD1 (6 bases). The CDR3 is 14 amino acids. The germline V gene encodes CDR1 SNHLY and CDR2 FYNNEI. Trimming removed 10 bases at V and 4 bases at J, with 14 bases between. The CDR3 DNA is TGTGCCACTCAACAGGGCGCCGGGGCCAACGTCCTGACTTTC. Protein product: CATQQGAGANVLTF.

Notes on this clone: A junction boundary mismatches the germline segment, possibly from a read error. V is TRBV27 and J is TRBJ2-6; 7 nucleotides agree with TRBD1. The CDR3 spans 15 residues. Germline CDR1 MNHEY, CDR2 SMNVEV (reference sequence). In DNA form, the CDR3 reads TGTGCCAGCAGTCGCACAGGGGCTGGGGCCAACGGCCTGACTTTC. This sequence encodes CASSRTGAGANGLTF.

The gene calls are TRBV1 and TRBJ2-4; no DNA check was done on the table's D call, TRBD2. TRBV1 is reported as a pseudogene. The CDR3 is 14 amino acids. The CDR3 region has the DNA TGCACCAGCAGCCTGCGAGTAGCCAAAAACATTCAGTACTTC. It yields the protein CTSSLRVAKNIQYF.

The V gene is TRBV7-3, the J gene TRBJ1-2; TRBD1 matches at 9 bases. V was pared by 3 bases and J by 8 bases, with 7 bases of the junction left unmatched. The CDR3 is 14 residues long. From germline, CDR1 is SGHTA and CDR2 FQGTGA. CDR3 residues: CASSLDRGSGGYTF. The DNA for the CDR3 is TGTGCCAGCAGCTTGGACAGGGGAAGCGGCGGCTACACCTTC.

The genes are TRBV4-1 and TRBJ1-4; the D is unclear. Trimming removed 8 bases from V and 0 bases from J, with 16 bases in between. Germline values: CDR1 MGHRA, CDR2 YSYEKL. The CDR3 sequence is 16 residues long. The CDR3 loop is CASSQGTGTTNEKLFF. The CDR3 nucleotides are TGCGCCAGCTCCCAAGGTACCGGGACAACTAATGAAAAACTGTTTTTT.